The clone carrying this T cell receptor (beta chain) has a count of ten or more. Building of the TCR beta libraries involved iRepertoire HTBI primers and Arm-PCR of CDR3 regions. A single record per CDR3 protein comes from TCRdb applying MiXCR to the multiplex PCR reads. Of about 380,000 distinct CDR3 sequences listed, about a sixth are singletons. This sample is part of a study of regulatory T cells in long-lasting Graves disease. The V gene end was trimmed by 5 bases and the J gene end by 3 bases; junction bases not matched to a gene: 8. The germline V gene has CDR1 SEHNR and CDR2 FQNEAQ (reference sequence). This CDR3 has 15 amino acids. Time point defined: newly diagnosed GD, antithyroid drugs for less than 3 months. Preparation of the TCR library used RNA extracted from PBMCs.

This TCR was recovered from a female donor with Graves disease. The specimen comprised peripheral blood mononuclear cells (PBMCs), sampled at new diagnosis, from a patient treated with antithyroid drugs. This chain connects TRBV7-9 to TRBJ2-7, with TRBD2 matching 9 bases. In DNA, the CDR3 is TGTGCCAGCAGCCCCAGCGGGAGGAGCCTCTACGAGCAGTACTTC. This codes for CASSPSGRSLYEQYF.